This T cell receptor beta chain is drawn from a study of cytomegalovirus exposure and HLA in healthy donors. Looking at the study overall: Unique TCRs numbering around 80 million, obtained from HLA-typed donors, made up an early data release.

Each donor was nominally healthy when sampled (though unrecorded immune exposures were likely). Germline V lookup: CDR1 PRHDT, CDR2 FYEKMQ (reference sequence). Trimming cost V 3 bases and J 7 bases; bases outside gene matches: 7. The CDR3 consists of 16 residues. PCR employed 60 Vbeta and 13 Jbeta primers. Here immunoSEQ multiplex PCR was the method, and the copy in TCRdb shows in-frame clones only, minus some. The sample lists about 120,000 clones; approximately 65% were seen once. The receptor comes from a man between 18 and 29 years old in good health and CMV-seronegative. V and J are TRBV13 and TRBJ2-4, with 12 bases matching TRBD1. Sequencing was carried out using PBMCs. This chain's CDR3 is CASSLGTGGGRNIQYF. Here the CDR3 DNA reads TGTGCCAGCAGCTTGGGGACAGGGGGCGGGAGGAACATTCAGTACTTC.